This TCR beta chain was found in a study of control samples from healthy donors and cancer patients. Germline V gives CDR1 SGDLS, CDR2 YYNGEE. V lost 0 bases to trimming and J lost 5 bases; unmatched junction nucleotides: 13. The CDR3 spans 18 residues. Sequencing was performed with immunoSEQ multiplex PCR; in TCRdb, only in-frame clones are kept and a portion is missing. Of about 54,000 clones listed, 95% to 97% are singletons. The sequence came from a woman aged 25 to 39 in good health. The chain uses TRBV9 and TRBJ1-1; 10 bases are a match to TRBD1. Sequences were obtained from blood. The CDR3 coding sequence is TGTGCCAGCAGCGTAGGGGCTTGGGACAGGGGACGAGAGACTGAAGCTTTCTTT. Translation: CASSVGAWDRGRETEAFF.